This TCR beta chain was identified in a study of blood T cell repertoires in COVID-19. This clone has just a few counts. Generated by immunoSEQ multiplex PCR, the TCRdb table keeps only in-frame clones and is missing some. The repertoire has around 150,000 clones, around 84% of them found once; the top ten carry 6%. The sample was PBMCs or T cells enriched from blood (not recorded which). The sequence was collected from a man aged 35 to 55 who had recovered from COVID-19.

The CDR3 spells CASSLQSGLETEAFF. DNA of the CDR3: TGTGCCAGCAGCTTACAGTCAGGGTTAGAAACTGAAGCTTTCTTT. V gene TRBV7-8 combines with J gene TRBJ1-1, with D possibly TRBD1 on 5 matching bases. This CDR3 region has 15 residues. The V end was cut by 2 bases, the J end by 5 bases, with 15 bases between. CDR1 is SGHVS and CDR2 is FQNEAQ in the germline V gene.